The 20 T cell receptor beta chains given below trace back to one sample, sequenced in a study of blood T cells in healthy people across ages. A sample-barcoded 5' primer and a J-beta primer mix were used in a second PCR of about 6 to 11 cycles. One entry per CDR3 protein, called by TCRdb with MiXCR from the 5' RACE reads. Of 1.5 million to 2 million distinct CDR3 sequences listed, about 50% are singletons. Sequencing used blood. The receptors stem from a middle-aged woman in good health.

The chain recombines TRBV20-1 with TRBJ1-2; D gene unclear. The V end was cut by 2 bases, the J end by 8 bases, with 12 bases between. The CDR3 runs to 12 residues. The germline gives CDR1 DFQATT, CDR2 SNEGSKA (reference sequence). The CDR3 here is CSARPFPSGYTF. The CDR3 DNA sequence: TGCAGTGCTAGACCCTTTCCCTCGGGCTACACCTTC.

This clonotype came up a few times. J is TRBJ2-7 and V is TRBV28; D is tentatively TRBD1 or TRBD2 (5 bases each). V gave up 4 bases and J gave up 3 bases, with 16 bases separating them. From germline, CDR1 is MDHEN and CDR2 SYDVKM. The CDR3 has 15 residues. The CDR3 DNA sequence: TGTGCCAGCAGTTCCCCTCAGGATGGGGGCTACGAGCAGTACTTC. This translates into CASSSPQDGGYEQYF.

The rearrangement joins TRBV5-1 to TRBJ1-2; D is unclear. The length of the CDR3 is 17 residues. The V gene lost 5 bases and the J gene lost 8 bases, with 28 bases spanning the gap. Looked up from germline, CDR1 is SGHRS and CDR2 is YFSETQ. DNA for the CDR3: TGCGCCAGCAGACGACCGGTACTTGAGGGTTTAAACCGGGGCTACACCTTC. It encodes CASRRPVLEGLNRGYTF.

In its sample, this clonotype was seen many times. CDR3 in DNA: TGCAGCGGGGGATCGACGGCACAAGAGACCCAGTACTTC. This sequence encodes CSGGSTAQETQYF. V gene TRBV29-1 combines with J gene TRBJ2-5; D uncertain. The CDR3 has 13 amino acids. With 7 bases removed from V and 2 bases from J, the gap between germline ends came to 14 bases. The germline CDR1 and CDR2 sequences are SQVTM and ANQGSEA.

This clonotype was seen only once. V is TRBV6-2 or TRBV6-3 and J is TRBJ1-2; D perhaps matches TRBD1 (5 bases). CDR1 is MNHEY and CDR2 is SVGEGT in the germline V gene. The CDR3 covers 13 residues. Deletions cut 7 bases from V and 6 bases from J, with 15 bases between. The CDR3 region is CASTKKGEDGYTF. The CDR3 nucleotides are TGTGCCAGCACCAAAAAAGGGGAGGATGGCTACACCTTC.

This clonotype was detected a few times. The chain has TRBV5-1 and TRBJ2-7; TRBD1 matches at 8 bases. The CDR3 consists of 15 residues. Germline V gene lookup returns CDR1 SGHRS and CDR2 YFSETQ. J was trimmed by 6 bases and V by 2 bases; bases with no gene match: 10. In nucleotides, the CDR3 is TGCGCCAGCAGCTTAGCCGGACAGGGATCCCGCGAGCAGTACTTC. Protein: CASSLAGQGSREQYF. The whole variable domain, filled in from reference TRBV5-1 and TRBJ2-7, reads KAGVTQTPRYLIKTRGQQVTLSCSPISGHRSVSWYQQTPGQGLQFLFEYFSETQRNKGNFPGRFSGRQFSNSRSEMNVSTLELGDSALYLCASSLAGQGSREQYFGPGTRLTVT.

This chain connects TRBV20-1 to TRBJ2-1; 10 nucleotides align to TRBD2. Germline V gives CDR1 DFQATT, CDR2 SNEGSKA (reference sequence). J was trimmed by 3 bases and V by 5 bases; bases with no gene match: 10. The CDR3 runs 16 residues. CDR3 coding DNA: TGCAGTGCTTCTCACCTAGCGGGGGCCCTCTACAATGAGCAGTTCTTC. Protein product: CSASHLAGALYNEQFF.

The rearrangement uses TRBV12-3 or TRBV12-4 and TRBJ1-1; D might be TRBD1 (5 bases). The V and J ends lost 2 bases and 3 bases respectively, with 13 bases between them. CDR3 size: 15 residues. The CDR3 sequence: CASSLSQGGHTEAFF. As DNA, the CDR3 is TGTGCCAGCAGTTTATCCCAGGGAGGTCACACTGAAGCTTTCTTT.

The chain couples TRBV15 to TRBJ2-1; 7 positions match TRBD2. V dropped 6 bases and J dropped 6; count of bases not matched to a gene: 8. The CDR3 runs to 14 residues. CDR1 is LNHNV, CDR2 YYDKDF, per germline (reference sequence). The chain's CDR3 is CATRHETSFNEQFF. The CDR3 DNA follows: TGTGCCACCAGACATGAGACTAGCTTCAATGAGCAGTTCTTC. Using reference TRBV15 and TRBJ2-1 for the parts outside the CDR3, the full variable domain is DAMVIQNPRYQVTQFGKPVTLSCSQTLNHNVMYWYQQKSSQAPKLLFHYYDKDFNNEADTPDNFQSRRPNTSFCFLDIRSPGLGDTAMYLCATRHETSFNEQFFGPGTRLTVL.

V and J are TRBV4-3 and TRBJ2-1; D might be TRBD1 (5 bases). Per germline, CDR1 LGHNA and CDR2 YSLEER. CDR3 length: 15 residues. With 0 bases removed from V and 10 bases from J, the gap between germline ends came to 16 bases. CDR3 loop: CASSQDLTDPAEQFF. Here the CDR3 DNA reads TGCGCCAGCAGCCAAGATTTGACAGATCCAGCGGAGCAGTTCTTC.

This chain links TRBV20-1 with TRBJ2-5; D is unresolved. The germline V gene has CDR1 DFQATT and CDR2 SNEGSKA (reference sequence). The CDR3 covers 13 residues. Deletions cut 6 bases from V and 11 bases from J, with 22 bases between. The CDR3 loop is CSAGDISGYGQYF. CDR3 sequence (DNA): TGCAGTGCCGGAGATATTTCCGGATACGGGCAGTACTTC.

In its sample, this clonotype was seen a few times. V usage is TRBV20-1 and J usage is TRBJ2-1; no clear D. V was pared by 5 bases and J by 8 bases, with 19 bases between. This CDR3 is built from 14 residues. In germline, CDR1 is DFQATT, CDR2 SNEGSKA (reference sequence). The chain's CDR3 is CSAPHAGRDDEQFF. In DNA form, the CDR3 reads TGCAGTGCTCCCCACGCAGGACGTGACGATGAGCAGTTCTTC.

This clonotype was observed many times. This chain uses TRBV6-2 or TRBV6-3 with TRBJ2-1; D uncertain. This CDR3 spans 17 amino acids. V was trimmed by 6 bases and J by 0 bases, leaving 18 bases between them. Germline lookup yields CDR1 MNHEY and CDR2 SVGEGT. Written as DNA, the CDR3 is TGTGCCAGCAGACAACGCGATGCACATTACTCCTACAATGAGCAGTTCTTC. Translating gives CASRQRDAHYSYNEQFF.

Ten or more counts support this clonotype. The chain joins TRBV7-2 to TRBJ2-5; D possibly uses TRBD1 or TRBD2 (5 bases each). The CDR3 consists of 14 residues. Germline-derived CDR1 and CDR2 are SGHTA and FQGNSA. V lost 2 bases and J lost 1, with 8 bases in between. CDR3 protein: CASSLIGAQETQYF. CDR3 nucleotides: TGTGCCAGCAGCTTAATCGGGGCCCAAGAGACCCAGTACTTC.

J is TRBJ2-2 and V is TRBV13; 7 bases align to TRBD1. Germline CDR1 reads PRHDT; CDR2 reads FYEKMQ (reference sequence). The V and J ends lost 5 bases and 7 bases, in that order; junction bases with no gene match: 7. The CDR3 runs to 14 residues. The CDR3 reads CASSLRTGNGELFF. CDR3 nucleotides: TGTGCCAGCAGCCTCCGGACAGGAAACGGGGAGCTGTTTTTT.

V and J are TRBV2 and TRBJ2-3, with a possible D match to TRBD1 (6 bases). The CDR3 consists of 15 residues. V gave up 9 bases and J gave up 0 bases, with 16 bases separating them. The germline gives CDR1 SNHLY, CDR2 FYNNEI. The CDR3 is CASIRDTWSTDTQYF. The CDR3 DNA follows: TGTGCCAGTATCCGGGACACGTGGAGCACAGATACGCAGTATTTT.

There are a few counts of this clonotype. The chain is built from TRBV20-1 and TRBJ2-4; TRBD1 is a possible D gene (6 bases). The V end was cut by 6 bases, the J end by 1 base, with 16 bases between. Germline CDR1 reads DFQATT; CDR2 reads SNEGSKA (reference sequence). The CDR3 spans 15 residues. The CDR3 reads CSARRDTGAKNIQYF. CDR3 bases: TGCAGTGCACGACGGGACACTGGGGCCAAAAACATTCAGTACTTC.

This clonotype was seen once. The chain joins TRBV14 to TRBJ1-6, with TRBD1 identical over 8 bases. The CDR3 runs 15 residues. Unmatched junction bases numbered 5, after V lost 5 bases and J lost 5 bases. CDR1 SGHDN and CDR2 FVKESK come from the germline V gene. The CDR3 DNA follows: TGTGCCAGCAGCAACAGACAGGGGAATAATTCACCCCTCCACTTT. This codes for CASSNRQGNNSPLHF.

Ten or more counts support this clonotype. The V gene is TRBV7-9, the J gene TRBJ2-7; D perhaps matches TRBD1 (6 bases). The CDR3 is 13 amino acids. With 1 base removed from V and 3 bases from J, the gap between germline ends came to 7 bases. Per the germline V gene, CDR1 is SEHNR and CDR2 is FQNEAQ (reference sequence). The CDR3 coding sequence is TGTGCCAGCAGCTTAGGGGGACACTACGAGCAGTACTTC. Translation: CASSLGGHYEQYF. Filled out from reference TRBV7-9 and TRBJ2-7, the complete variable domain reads DTGVSQNPRHKITKRGQNVTFRCDPISEHNRLYWYRQTLGQGPEFLTYFQNEAQLEKSRLLSDRFSAERPKGSFSTLEIQRTEQGDSAMYLCASSLGGHYEQYFGPGTRLTVT.

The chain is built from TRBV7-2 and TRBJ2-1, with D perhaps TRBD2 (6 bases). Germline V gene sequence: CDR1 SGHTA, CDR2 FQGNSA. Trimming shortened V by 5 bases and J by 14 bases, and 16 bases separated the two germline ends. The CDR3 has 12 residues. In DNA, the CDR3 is TGTGCCAGCAGCCAAAGACTAGGTTGGGAGTTCTTC. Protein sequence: CASSQRLGWEFF.